The T cell receptor (beta chain) under discussion was sequenced for a study of blood T cell repertoires in COVID-19. In the study overall: Researchers got acute and convalescent COVID-19 samples from the United States, Italy and Spain. T cells, B-cell-depleted T cells, or PBMCs supplied cDNA or gDNA.

Methods used by the authors: Researchers report that nucleated cell counts were estimated from reference gene primer amplification. The data were produced by immunoSEQ multiplex PCR, yet TCRdb's version contains in-frame clones alone and is incomplete. The V and J calls and clone size come from that table; D and trimming were worked out from the DNA. Here the sample spans hundreds of thousands of clones, over 80% being singletons. There are a few counts of this clone. The germline CDR1 and CDR2 sequences are SGHRS and YFSETQ. CDR3 length equals 18 residues. V was pared by 6 bases and J by 1 base, with 11 bases of the junction left unmatched.

The TCR originated in a man aged 35 to 55 with acute or convalescent COVID-19. J is TRBJ2-1 and V is TRBV5-1; 12 bases line up with TRBD2. The material sequenced was peripheral blood. CDR3 sequence reads: CASKTAGLAGYSYNEQFF. The CDR3 coding sequence is TGCGCCAGCAAGACAGCAGGACTAGCGGGGTATTCCTACAATGAGCAGTTCTTC.